This T cell receptor beta chain appears in the sequencing data of a study of blood T cell repertoires in COVID-19. In the original analysis: Cell counts per sample came from amplifying reference gene primers. Measured with immunoSEQ multiplex PCR; TCRdb has only the in-frame clones, and not every one. V and J calls and clone size are given by that table; D and trimming were obtained from the DNA. The sample shows 250,000 or so clones, 70% to 85% of them seen only once. Trimming stripped 4 bases from V and 5 bases from J, with 17 bases between. Germline V gene lookup returns CDR1 LNHDA and CDR2 SQIVND (reference sequence). The CDR3 is made up of 16 amino acids.

This sequence was found in a man in his forties who had recovered from COVID-19. The sequenced sample consisted of peripheral blood. The rearrangement uses TRBV19 and TRBJ1-4; D may be TRBD1 (5 bases). DNA of the CDR3: TGTGCCAGTAGTAACGGCCTGGGGCAGCTAAATGAAAAACTGTTTTTT. This codes for CASSNGLGQLNEKLFF.